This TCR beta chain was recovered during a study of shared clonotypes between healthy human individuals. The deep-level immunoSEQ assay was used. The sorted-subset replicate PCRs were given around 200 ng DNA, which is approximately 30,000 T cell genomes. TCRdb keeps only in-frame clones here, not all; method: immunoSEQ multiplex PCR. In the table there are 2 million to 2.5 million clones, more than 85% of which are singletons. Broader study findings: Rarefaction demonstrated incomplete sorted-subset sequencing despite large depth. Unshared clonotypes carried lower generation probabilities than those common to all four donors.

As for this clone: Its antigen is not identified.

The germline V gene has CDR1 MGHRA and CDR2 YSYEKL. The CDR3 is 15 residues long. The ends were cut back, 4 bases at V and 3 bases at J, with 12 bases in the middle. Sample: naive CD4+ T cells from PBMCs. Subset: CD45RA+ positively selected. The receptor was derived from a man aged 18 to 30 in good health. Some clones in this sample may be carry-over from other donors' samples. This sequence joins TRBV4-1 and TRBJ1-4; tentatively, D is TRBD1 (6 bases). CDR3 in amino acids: CASSRMGAANEKLFF. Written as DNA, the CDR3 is TGCGCCAGCAGCCGCATGGGGGCGGCTAATGAAAAACTGTTTTTT.